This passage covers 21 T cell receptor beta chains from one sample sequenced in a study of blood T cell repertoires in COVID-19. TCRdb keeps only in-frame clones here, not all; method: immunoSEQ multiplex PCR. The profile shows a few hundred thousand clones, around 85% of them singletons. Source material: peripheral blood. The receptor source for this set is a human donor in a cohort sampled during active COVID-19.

The chain's CDR3 is CASSLPGGGTYEQYF. The DNA for the CDR3 is TGTGCCAGCAGCTTGCCGGGAGGGGGGACCTACGAGCAGTACTTC. The gene calls are TRBV5-5 and TRBJ2-7, with 8 nucleotides matching TRBD2. The CDR3 is 15 residues long. Germline V gene data show CDR1 as SGHKS and CDR2 as YYEKEE (reference sequence). Trimming removed 1 base from V and 2 bases from J; junction bases left unmatched: 5.

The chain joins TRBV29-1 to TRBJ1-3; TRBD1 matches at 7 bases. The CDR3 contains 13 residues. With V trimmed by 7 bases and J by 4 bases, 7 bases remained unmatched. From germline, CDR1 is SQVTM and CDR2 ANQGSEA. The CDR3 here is CSATGTSGNTIYF. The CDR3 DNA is TGCAGCGCGACAGGGACATCAGGAAACACCATATATTTT.

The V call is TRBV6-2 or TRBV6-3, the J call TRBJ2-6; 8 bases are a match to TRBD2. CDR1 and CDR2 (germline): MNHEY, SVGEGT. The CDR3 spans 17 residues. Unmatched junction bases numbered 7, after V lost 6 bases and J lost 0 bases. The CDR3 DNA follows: TGTGCCAGCAGCCTGAGCGGGGGCAGCTCTGGGGCCAACGTCCTGACTTTC. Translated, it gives CASSLSGGSSGANVLTF.

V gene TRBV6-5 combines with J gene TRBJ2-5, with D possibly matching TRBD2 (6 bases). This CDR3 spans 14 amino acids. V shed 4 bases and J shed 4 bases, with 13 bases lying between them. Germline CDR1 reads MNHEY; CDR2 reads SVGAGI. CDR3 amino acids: CASSSSFSGETQYF. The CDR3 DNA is TGTGCCAGCAGTTCGAGTTTTAGCGGAGAGACCCAGTACTTC.

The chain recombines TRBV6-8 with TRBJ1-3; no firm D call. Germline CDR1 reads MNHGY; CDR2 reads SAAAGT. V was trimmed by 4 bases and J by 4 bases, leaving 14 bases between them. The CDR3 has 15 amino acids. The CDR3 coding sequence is TGTGCCAGCAGTTCCACGGGAATCCCGGGAAACACCATATATTTT. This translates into CASSSTGIPGNTIYF.

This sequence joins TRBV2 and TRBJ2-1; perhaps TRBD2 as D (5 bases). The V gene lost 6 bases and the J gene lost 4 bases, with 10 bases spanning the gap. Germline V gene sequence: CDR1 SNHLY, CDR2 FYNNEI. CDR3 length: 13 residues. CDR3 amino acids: CASREDQYNEQFF. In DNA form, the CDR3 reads TGTGCCAGCAGGGAGGACCAGTACAATGAGCAGTTCTTC. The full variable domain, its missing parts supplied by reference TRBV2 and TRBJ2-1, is EPEVTQTPSHQVTQMGQEVILRCVPISNHLYFYWYRQILGQKVEFLVSFYNNEISEKSEIFDDQFSVERPDGSNFTLKIRSTKLEDSAMYFCASREDQYNEQFFGPGTRLTVL.

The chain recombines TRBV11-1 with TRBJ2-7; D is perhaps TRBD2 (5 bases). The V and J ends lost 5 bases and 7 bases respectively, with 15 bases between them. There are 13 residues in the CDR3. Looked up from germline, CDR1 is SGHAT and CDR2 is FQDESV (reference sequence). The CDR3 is CASSHGSSREQYF. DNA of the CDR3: TGTGCCAGCAGCCATGGGAGTTCTCGGGAGCAGTACTTC.

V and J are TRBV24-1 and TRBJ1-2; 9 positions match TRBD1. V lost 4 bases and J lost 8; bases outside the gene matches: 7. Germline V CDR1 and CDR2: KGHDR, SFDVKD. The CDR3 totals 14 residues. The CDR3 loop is CATSDTGTGNGYTF. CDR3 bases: TGTGCCACCAGTGACACCGGGACAGGGAACGGCTACACCTTC.

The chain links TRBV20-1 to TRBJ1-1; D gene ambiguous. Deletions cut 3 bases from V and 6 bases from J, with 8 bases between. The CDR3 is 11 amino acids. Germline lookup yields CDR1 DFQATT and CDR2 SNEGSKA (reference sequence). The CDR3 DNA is TGCAGTGCTAGCTTCGTGTCTGAAGCTTTCTTT. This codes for CSASFVSEAFF.

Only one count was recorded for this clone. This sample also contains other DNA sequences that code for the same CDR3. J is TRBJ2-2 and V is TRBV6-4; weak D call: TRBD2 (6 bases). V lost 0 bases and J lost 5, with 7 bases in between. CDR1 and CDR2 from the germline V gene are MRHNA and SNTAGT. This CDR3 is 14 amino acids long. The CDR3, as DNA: TGTGCCAGCAGTGACTCGGGAGGAACCGGGGAGCTGTTTTTT. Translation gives CASSDSGGTGELFF.

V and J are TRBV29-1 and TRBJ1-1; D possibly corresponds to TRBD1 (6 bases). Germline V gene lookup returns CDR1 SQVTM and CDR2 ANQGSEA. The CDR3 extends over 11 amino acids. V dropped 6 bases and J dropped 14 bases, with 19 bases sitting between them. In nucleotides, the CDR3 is TGCAGCGTCGGGGAACAGGGTGGGAGCTTCTTT. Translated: CSVGEQGGSFF.

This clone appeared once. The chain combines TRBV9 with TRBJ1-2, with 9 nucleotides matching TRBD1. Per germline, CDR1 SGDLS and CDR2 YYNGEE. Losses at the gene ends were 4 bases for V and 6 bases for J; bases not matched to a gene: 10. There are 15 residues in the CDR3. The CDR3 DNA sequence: TGTGCCAGCAGCTCCCGACAGGGGGTAGACCATGGCTACACCTTC. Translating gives CASSSRQGVDHGYTF.

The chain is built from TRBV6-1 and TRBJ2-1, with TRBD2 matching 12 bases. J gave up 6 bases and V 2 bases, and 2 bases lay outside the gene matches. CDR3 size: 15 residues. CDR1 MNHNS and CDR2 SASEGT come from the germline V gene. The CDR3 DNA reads TGTGCCAGCAGTGAACTAGCGGGGGGGCCCAATGAGCAGTTCTTC. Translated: CASSELAGGPNEQFF.

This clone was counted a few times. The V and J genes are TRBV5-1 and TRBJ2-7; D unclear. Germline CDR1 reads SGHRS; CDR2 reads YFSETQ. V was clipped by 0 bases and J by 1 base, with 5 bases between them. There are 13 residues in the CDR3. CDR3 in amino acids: CASSLAFSYEQYF. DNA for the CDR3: TGCGCCAGCAGCTTGGCCTTTTCCTACGAGCAGTACTTC.

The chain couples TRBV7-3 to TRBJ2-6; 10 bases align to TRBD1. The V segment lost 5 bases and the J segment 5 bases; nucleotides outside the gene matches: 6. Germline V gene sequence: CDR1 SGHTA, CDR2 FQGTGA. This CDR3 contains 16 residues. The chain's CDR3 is CASSKTGGARANVLTF. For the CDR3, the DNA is TGTGCCAGCAGCAAGACAGGGGGCGCCCGGGCCAACGTCCTGACTTTC.

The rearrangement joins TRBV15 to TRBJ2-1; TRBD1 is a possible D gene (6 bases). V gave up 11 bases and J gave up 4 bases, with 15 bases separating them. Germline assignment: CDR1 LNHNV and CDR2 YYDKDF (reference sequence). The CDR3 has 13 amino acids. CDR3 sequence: CASSGEGYNEQFF. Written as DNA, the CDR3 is TGTGCCTCATCAGGGGAAGGGTACAATGAGCAGTTCTTC.

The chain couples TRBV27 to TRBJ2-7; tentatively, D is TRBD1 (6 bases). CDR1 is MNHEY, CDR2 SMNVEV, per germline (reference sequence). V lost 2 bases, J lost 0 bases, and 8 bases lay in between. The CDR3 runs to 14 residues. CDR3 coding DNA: TGTGCCAGCAGTTTACAGGGGAGCTCCTACGAGCAGTACTTC. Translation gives CASSLQGSSYEQYF.

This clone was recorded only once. The CDR3 sequence: CAISETQGSEQYF. CDR3 nucleotides: TGTGCCATCAGTGAGACTCAGGGGTCCGAGCAGTACTTC. The chain couples TRBV10-3 to TRBJ2-7; maybe TRBD1 (6 bases). The germline gives CDR1 ENHRY, CDR2 SYGVKD. This CDR3 spans 13 amino acids. Trimming left V 2 bases short and J 6 bases short, with 11 bases between.

CDR3: CASSSAGTSDNEQFF. In DNA form, the CDR3 reads TGTGCCAGCAGTAGCGCCGGGACTAGCGACAATGAGCAGTTCTTC. The chain is built from TRBV6-2 or TRBV6-3 and TRBJ2-1, with TRBD2 identical over 10 bases. Germline V lookup: CDR1 MNHEY, CDR2 SVGEGT. The CDR3 runs 15 residues. With V trimmed by 5 bases and J by 5 bases, 6 bases remained unmatched.

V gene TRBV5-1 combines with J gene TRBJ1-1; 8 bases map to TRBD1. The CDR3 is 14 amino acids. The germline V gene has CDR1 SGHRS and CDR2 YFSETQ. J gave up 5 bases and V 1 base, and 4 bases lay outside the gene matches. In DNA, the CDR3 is TGCGCCAGCAGCTTGACGGACAGGGAAACTGAAGCTTTCTTT. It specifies CASSLTDRETEAFF.

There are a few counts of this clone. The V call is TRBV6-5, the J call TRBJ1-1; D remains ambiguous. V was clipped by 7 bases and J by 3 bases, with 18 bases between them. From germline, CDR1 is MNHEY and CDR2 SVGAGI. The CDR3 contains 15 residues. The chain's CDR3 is CASTRVSGVDTEAFF. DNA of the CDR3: TGTGCCAGCACCAGAGTTTCGGGAGTAGACACTGAAGCTTTCTTT.